The rows below give T cell receptor beta chains drawn from one sample of a study of blood T cell repertoires in COVID-19. Produced via immunoSEQ multiplex PCR; TCRdb's table is partial and in-frame only. The sample comprises 390,000 or so clones, 80% to 85% of which are singletons, and 5% to 6% rests with the top ten. Material for sequencing was PBMCs or T cells enriched from blood (not recorded which). The origin of the receptors is a woman aged 50 to 65 who had recovered from COVID-19. Each CDR3 is given with its conserved first and last residue. The order of the fields is D gene, V gene, J gene, CDR3 protein. A D gene is named only where the DNA matches it firmly.

D gene: TRBD2; V gene: TRBV3-1/TRBV3-2; J gene: TRBJ2-1; CDR3 protein: CASSSWTSDNEQFF
D gene: NA; V gene: TRBV3-1/TRBV3-2; J gene: TRBJ2-5; CDR3 protein: CASSPSAGRQETQYF
D gene: NA; V gene: TRBV30; J gene: TRBJ1-1; CDR3 protein: CAWSVPQNMNTEAFF
D gene: TRBD2; V gene: TRBV29-1; J gene: TRBJ2-5; CDR3 protein: CSVRMTSGGETQYF
D gene: NA; V gene: TRBV2; J gene: TRBJ1-5; CDR3 protein: CASSLQGTGNQPQHF
D gene: NA; V gene: TRBV30; J gene: TRBJ2-3; CDR3 protein: CAWAPSSRADTQYF
D gene: TRBD1; V gene: TRBV27; J gene: TRBJ1-2; CDR3 protein: CASSLSGTGIYGYTF
D gene: NA; V gene: TRBV6-2/TRBV6-3; J gene: TRBJ1-2; CDR3 protein: CASSYFTGGYTF
D gene: NA; V gene: TRBV20-1; J gene: TRBJ1-1; CDR3 protein: CSARVQPEAFF
D gene: TRBD2; V gene: TRBV5-1; J gene: TRBJ2-1; CDR3 protein: CASSLISGRGTSGRPYNEQFF
D gene: TRBD1; V gene: TRBV7-8; J gene: TRBJ2-5; CDR3 protein: CASSQQGAGETQYF
D gene: TRBD1; V gene: TRBV9; J gene: TRBJ2-2; CDR3 protein: CASSVAGQGTFGGELFF
D gene: TRBD2; V gene: TRBV11-3; J gene: TRBJ2-2; CDR3 protein: CASSPRTSENTGELFF
D gene: NA; V gene: TRBV10-3; J gene: TRBJ2-1; CDR3 protein: CAVGIGVGGFNEQFF
D gene: NA; V gene: TRBV14; J gene: TRBJ1-1; CDR3 protein: CASSPTGTTAEAFF
D gene: NA; V gene: TRBV6-5; J gene: TRBJ2-3; CDR3 protein: CATRRDSTDTQYF
D gene: TRBD1; V gene: TRBV5-8; J gene: TRBJ1-2; CDR3 protein: CASSLPPGQTPFGYTF
D gene: NA; V gene: TRBV30; J gene: TRBJ1-4; CDR3 protein: CAWSVNGGSATNEKLFF
D gene: NA; V gene: TRBV14; J gene: TRBJ2-3; CDR3 protein: CASTPRRGKGTDTQYF
D gene: NA; V gene: TRBV3-1/TRBV3-2; J gene: TRBJ1-1; CDR3 protein: CASSQASFGRVAEAFF
D gene: TRBD2; V gene: TRBV5-1; J gene: TRBJ2-2; CDR3 protein: CASSLQAGTTGELFF